These T cell receptor beta chains were read from a single sample in a study of blood T cells in healthy people across ages. Each CDR3 protein gets one entry after TCRdb re-called the 5' RACE reads with MiXCR. Of over a million distinct CDR3 sequences listed, approximately 38% were seen once; the top ten hold roughly 7.9%. Sequencing was done on a sample of blood. These TCRs come from a woman in her late teens or twenties in good health. The CDR3 runs from the conserved cysteine through the conserved F or W. The D gene is left open where the match is weak. The size of a clone is reported for some rows only, either as once, few or many, or as a class for expanded clones.

>TRBJ1-2|.|TRBV3-1|.
TGTGCCAGCAGCCAAGACCTCGGGAATTTCTATGGCTACACCTTC
CASSQDLGNFYGYTF
>TRBJ2-3|TRBD2|TRBV12-3/TRBV12-4|once
TGTGCCAGCTTCGAGTTAGCGGGAGGGCTATCAGATACGCAGTATTTT
CASFELAGGLSDTQYF
>TRBJ2-5|TRBD2|TRBV20-1|.
TGCAGTGCGGAAGGACTAGCGGGAGCAAGAGAGACCCAGTACTTC
CSAEGLAGARETQYF
>TRBJ1-5|.|TRBV6-5|few
TGTGCCAGCAAATCCGACAGAAGAGGCAATCAGCCCCAGCATTTT
CASKSDRRGNQPQHF
>TRBJ2-5|TRBD2|TRBV12-3/TRBV12-4|.
TGTGCCAGCAGGAGGTCCGCGGGAGAAGAGACCCAGTACTTC
CASRRSAGEETQYF
>TRBJ1-2|.|TRBV2|.
TGTGCCAGCAGTGAACAGATGGGCTACACCTTC
CASSEQMGYTF
>TRBJ2-1|TRBD1|TRBV20-1|.
TGCAGTGCCAGACGTCCCGGGACAGTTAGCTCCTACAATGAGCAGTTCTTC
CSARRPGTVSSYNEQFF
>TRBJ1-1|.|TRBV4-1|few
TGCGCCAGCAGCCAAGATAGGCAACTTGTTTCAGCTTTCTTT
CASSQDRQLVSAFF
>TRBJ2-5|TRBD1|TRBV15|.
TGTGCCACCAGTAATACAGGGGGCGTGGGGCAAGAGACCCAGTACTTC
CATSNTGGVGQETQYF
>TRBJ1-2|TRBD1|TRBV3-1|.
TGTGCCAGCAGCCAAGATCCTTGGGACAGACGGTACACCTTC
CASSQDPWDRRYTF
>TRBJ2-1|TRBD2|TRBV28|.
TGTGCCAGCAGTTTGCCGGCTAGCGGGGTCAATGAGCAGTTCTTC
CASSLPASGVNEQFF
>TRBJ1-6|.|TRBV6-1|.
TGTGCCAGCAGTGGGACCGACAGTAGGAGGTCACCCCTCCACTTT
CASSGTDSRRSPLHF